This entry concerns a single TCR beta chain. The antigen this receptor binds is unknown. Base qualities are missing; no much larger clone stands one base away. The data belong to a study of siplizumab effects on memory and regulatory T cells (dated by TCRdb to about 2019). For the wider study: The study looked at the effect of siplizumab, an anti-CD2 antibody, on alloreactive T-cell subsets in allogeneic mixed lymphocyte reactions made from human PBMCs. Results the study describes overall, beyond this receptor: No functional confirmation was obtained for the suppressive function of proliferating Tregs from siplizumab cultures. Because sequences at frequencies below about 10^-5 were poorly captured, only a minor fraction of alloreactive clones could be mapped back to unstimulated subsets. Roughly 75-95% of proliferating CD4+ or CD8+ clones could not be assigned a naive or memory phenotype. In reactions with siplizumab, an average of about 69% of mappable alloreactive CD4+ clones were Treg-derived, compared with 25% to 30% in control reactions. The cumulative frequency of alloreactive sequences traceable to unstimulated CD4+ memory T cells was significantly reduced by siplizumab. Greater diversity appeared to be present in unstimulated naive T cells than in memory T cells, and a substantial contribution to the alloresponse seemed to be made by naive cells.

In addition, sequencing in three donor pairs included unstimulated CD8+ effector memory subsets alongside CD4+ naive, CD8+ naive, CD8+ TEMRA and CD4+ memory subsets. Sorted unstimulated T cells and proliferating T cells recovered from mixed lymphocyte reactions were subjected to TCRbeta CDR3 sequencing. Fresh whole blood from under 13 HLA-typed healthy donors was used as the source from which PBMCs were isolated. Library method: the immunoSEQ multiplex PCR assay. Roughly 10^5 TCR templates per sample were assayed on the deep sequencing platform. Genomic DNA extracted from sorted T cells was the material used for TCRbeta CDR3 sequencing. The paper's data handling went like this. Clonal analysis of TCRbeta CDR3 data was done in the R programming language. Comparing unstimulated samples against CFSE-low samples taken after the reaction was how alloreactive CD4+ and CD8+ clones were defined. Regulatory or non-regulatory origin of alloreactive CD4+ clones was assigned by matching sequences to the sorted unstimulated Treg and non-Treg repertoires. This is the immuneACCESS table as TCRdb keeps it, with only in-frame sequences that have V and J called. A part of the clones is gone; compared with another copy, unresolved V genes explain less than half, and the rest is unexplained. V and J calls and clone size are as listed in that table; D and trimming were resolved from the DNA. The sample records about 56,000 clones, approximately 97% of which are singletons. 0.95% to 1.4% of the sample lies in the top ten.

The CDR3 spans 15 residues, from the cysteine through the phenylalanine. Only CDR3 DNA is held: 45 bases, read in frame from base 1. The germline V gene yields MNHNS for CDR1 and SASEGT for CDR2. The germline ends are 10 bases apart after V is trimmed by 2 bases and J by 2 bases. This clonotype was obtained from a human donor in good health. Here the chain combines TRBV6-1 and TRBJ2-1; the D gene is possibly TRBD1, with 5 bases matching. The sample taken for sequencing was naive CD8+ T cells sorted from blood. The cell subset or site label of this sample denotes: unstimulated naive T cells. The bases read TGTGCCAGCAGTGAAAAAGGGGTTGCCTACAATGAGCAGTTCTTC. The translation is CASSEKGVAYNEQFF.